Sequencing of this TCR beta chain was carried out in a study of blood T cell repertoires in COVID-19. Original data processing: How many nucleated cells were present was estimated from reference gene primer amplification. The repertoire was sequenced with immunoSEQ multiplex PCR; TCRdb's copy has only in-frame clones and lacks some. That table supplies the V and J calls and clone size; D and trimming were determined from the DNA. The sample contains about 270,000 clones, 80% to 90% of which appear only once. Participants reported their clinical history, and cohort assignment relied on those reports. Recovery meant two consecutive negative NP/OP PCR tests, professional clearance, or resolved symptoms. V lost 6 bases, J lost 1 base, and 10 bases lay in between. CDR3 length: 14 residues. Germline CDR1 MNHEY, CDR2 SVGAGI.

The TCR originated in a man between 18 and 29 years old who had recovered from COVID-19. This sequence joins TRBV6-5 and TRBJ2-1, with a tentative D call TRBD1 (5 bases). The specimen was PBMCs or T cells enriched from blood (not recorded which). The CDR3 DNA follows: TGTGCCAGCAGCAGGGAAGGTTCCTACAATGAGCAGTTCTTC. As protein: CASSREGSYNEQFF.